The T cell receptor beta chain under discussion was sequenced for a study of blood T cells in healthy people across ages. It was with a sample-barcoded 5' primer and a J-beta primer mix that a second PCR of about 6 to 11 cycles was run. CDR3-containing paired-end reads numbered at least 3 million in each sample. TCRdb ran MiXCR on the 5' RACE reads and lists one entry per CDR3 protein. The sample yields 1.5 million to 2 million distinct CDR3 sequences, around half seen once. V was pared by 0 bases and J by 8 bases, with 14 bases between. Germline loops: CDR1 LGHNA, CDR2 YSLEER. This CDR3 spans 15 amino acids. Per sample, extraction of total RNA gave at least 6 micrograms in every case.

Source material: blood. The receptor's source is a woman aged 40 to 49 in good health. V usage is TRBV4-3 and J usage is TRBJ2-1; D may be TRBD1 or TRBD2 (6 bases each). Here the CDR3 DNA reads TGCGCCAGCAGCCAAGATCGGGGGCAGGGCTATGAGCAGTTCTTC. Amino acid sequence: CASSQDRGQGYEQFF.